Listed below are T cell receptor beta chains from one sample, sequenced in a study of T cell responses to AZD1222 COVID-19 vaccine. Sequenced by immunoSEQ multiplex PCR; TCRdb stores in-frame clones only, minus some. The repertoire consists of 130,000 or so clones, with 80% to 90% occurring once and the leading ten covering approximately 8.5%. Sequenced here: peripheral blood, sampled on day 0 of AZD1222 vaccination. The receptors derive from an adult in good health. CDR3s include the opening cysteine and the closing phenylalanine or tryptophan. The order of the fields is CDR3 length, J gene, V gene, CDR3 protein.

cdr3_length: 17
j_call: TRBJ1-1
v_call: TRBV6-2/TRBV6-3
cdr3_aa: CASSGLRREAGGTEAFF

cdr3_length: 14
j_call: TRBJ2-1
v_call: TRBV7-9
cdr3_aa: CASSSLQGRNEQFF

cdr3_length: 14
j_call: TRBJ1-2
v_call: TRBV9
cdr3_aa: CASSVATGGFSYTF

cdr3_length: 14
j_call: TRBJ1-1
v_call: TRBV5-1
cdr3_aa: CASSLDIRKTEAFF

cdr3_length: 13
j_call: TRBJ1-1
v_call: TRBV18
cdr3_aa: CASSTRNSPEAFF

cdr3_length: 15
j_call: TRBJ2-3
v_call: TRBV27
cdr3_aa: CASSLSGLAKTTQYF

cdr3_length: 14
j_call: TRBJ2-7
v_call: TRBV18
cdr3_aa: CASSQNRASYEQYF

cdr3_length: 16
j_call: TRBJ2-5
v_call: TRBV9
cdr3_aa: CASSVGTGGGRETQYF

cdr3_length: 13
j_call: TRBJ1-5
v_call: TRBV19
cdr3_aa: CASRRHSNQPQHF

cdr3_length: 14
j_call: TRBJ1-3
v_call: TRBV27
cdr3_aa: CASSWSGGGNTIYF

cdr3_length: 14
j_call: TRBJ2-1
v_call: TRBV24-1
cdr3_aa: CATSDFGGNNEQFF

cdr3_length: 15
j_call: TRBJ1-5
v_call: TRBV2
cdr3_aa: CASSVEDSSGQPQHF

cdr3_length: 15
j_call: TRBJ2-7
v_call: TRBV10-1
cdr3_aa: CASSDLDSRAYEQYF

cdr3_length: 14
j_call: TRBJ2-1
v_call: TRBV7-3
cdr3_aa: CASSFGGDEREQFF

cdr3_length: 12
j_call: TRBJ2-7
v_call: TRBV25-1
cdr3_aa: CASSDSSYEQYF

cdr3_length: 12
j_call: TRBJ2-2
v_call: TRBV5-1
cdr3_aa: CASSSNTGELFF

cdr3_length: 18
j_call: TRBJ2-2
v_call: TRBV10-3
cdr3_aa: CAISDQAPTSLNTGELFF

cdr3_length: 14
j_call: TRBJ2-7
v_call: TRBV5-1
cdr3_aa: CASSLVGNPYEQYF

cdr3_length: 14
j_call: TRBJ2-7
v_call: TRBV11-1
cdr3_aa: CASSFAGVSYEQYF

cdr3_length: 13
j_call: TRBJ2-7
v_call: TRBV4-1
cdr3_aa: CASSRVPLYEQYF

cdr3_length: 14
j_call: TRBJ2-7
v_call: TRBV19
cdr3_aa: CATSRLADNYEQYF

cdr3_length: 12
j_call: TRBJ2-7
v_call: TRBV6-5
cdr3_aa: CASAGAWDEQYF

cdr3_length: 16
j_call: TRBJ2-1
v_call: TRBV29-1
cdr3_aa: CSFRTGLAGENNEQFF

cdr3_length: 16
j_call: TRBJ1-3
v_call: TRBV11-2
cdr3_aa: CASSLWDTASGNTIYF

cdr3_length: 16
j_call: TRBJ2-7
v_call: TRBV4-1
cdr3_aa: CASSPNGIRNPPEQYF

cdr3_length: 14
j_call: TRBJ1-5
v_call: TRBV10-3
cdr3_aa: CATRDSAYNQPQHF

cdr3_length: 16
j_call: TRBJ2-7
v_call: TRBV30
cdr3_aa: CAWSVARTGISYEQYF

cdr3_length: 12
j_call: TRBJ2-3
v_call: TRBV5-1
cdr3_aa: CASALNTDTQYF

cdr3_length: 17
j_call: TRBJ2-5
v_call: TRBV10-3
cdr3_aa: CAISEGTSGGAGETQYF

cdr3_length: 16
j_call: TRBJ1-3
v_call: TRBV19
cdr3_aa: CASSITGTGGWNTIYF

cdr3_length: 18
j_call: TRBJ2-5
v_call: TRBV14
cdr3_aa: CASSQGLRGTGPRGTQYF

cdr3_length: 11
j_call: TRBJ2-7
v_call: TRBV7-9
cdr3_aa: CASSLTSGPHF

cdr3_length: 15
j_call: TRBJ2-7
v_call: TRBV5-1
cdr3_aa: CASSFQGGSSYEQYF